One sample yielded the 6 T cell receptor beta chains listed below, sequenced in a study of T cell repertoires in cytomegalovirus infection. TCRdb ran MiXCR on the reads and lists one entry per CDR3 protein. The table has 130,000 or so distinct CDR3 sequences, roughly 6.5% seen once. What was sequenced was PBMCs. Source of these receptors: a human donor in good health (CMV status not recorded). Some clones in this sample may be carry-over from other donors' samples.

This clonotype was recorded at least ten times. The chain combines TRBV11-2 with TRBJ2-7, with TRBD1 identical over 7 bases. The trim removed 1 base at V and 4 bases at J, leaving 4 bases unmatched. Germline CDR1 reads SGHAT; CDR2 reads FQNNGV. This CDR3 contains 14 residues. The CDR3 DNA sequence: TGTGCCAGCAGCTTAGGGGACAGTGGGTACGAGCAGTACTTC. As protein: CASSLGDSGYEQYF.

This clonotype turned up a few times. The chain joins TRBV11-2 to TRBJ1-5, with 8 bases matching TRBD1. The CDR3 totals 14 residues. Trimming at V came to 10 bases and at J to 2 bases, leaving 7 bases not matched to a gene. Germline-derived CDR1 and CDR2 are SGHAT and FQNNGV. In DNA form, the CDR3 reads TGTGCCAACAGTTGGACAGGGCGCAATCAGCCCCAGCATTTT. It codes for CANSWTGRNQPQHF.

This clonotype was recorded many times. The chain recombines TRBV11-2 with TRBJ2-4, with D possibly matching TRBD1 (5 bases). The CDR3 covers 13 residues. V was trimmed by 7 bases and J by 2 bases, leaving 9 bases between them. Germline values: CDR1 SGHAT, CDR2 FQNNGV. CDR3 bases: TGTGCCAGCAAGCAGGGATCCAAAAACATTCAGTACTTC. This gives the protein CASKQGSKNIQYF. The full variable domain, with the rest looked up from reference TRBV11-2 and TRBJ2-4, is EAGVAQSPRYKIIEKRQSVAFWCNPISGHATLYWYQQILGQGPKLLIQFQNNGVVDDSQLPKDRFSAERLKGVDSTLKIQPAKLEDSAVYLCASKQGSKNIQYFGAGTRLSVL.

The V and J genes are TRBV5-1 and TRBJ2-7, with 8 positions matching TRBD1. Germline V gives CDR1 SGHRS, CDR2 YFSETQ. The J segment lost 0 bases and the V segment lost 7 bases, leaving 6 bases of the junction unmatched. This CDR3 contains 14 residues. CDR3 in amino acids: CASAGQGDSYEQYF. The CDR3, as DNA: TGCGCCAGCGCTGGACAGGGAGACTCCTACGAGCAGTACTTC.

Many counts were recorded for this clonotype. The chain joins TRBV20-1 to TRBJ2-7; TRBD2 matches at 8 bases. Germline V gives CDR1 DFQATT, CDR2 SNEGSKA (reference sequence). The CDR3 covers 14 residues. V lost 0 bases and J lost 4; bases outside the gene matches: 5. The DNA of the CDR3 is TGCAGTGCTAGAGATCTCCGGGGGGGTTACGAGCAGTACTTC. Its translation is CSARDLRGGYEQYF.

This sequence joins TRBV2 and TRBJ2-7; a weak D match, TRBD1 (6 bases). V dropped 10 bases and J dropped 3 bases, with 16 bases sitting between them. This CDR3 is 13 amino acids long. The germline gives CDR1 SNHLY, CDR2 FYNNEI. CDR3 sequence reads: CATMDSPIYEQYF. In nucleotides, the CDR3 is TGTGCCACCATGGACAGCCCAATCTACGAGCAGTACTTC.